The rows below give T cell receptor beta chains drawn from one sample of a study of glioma-infiltrating T cells after dendritic cell vaccination. The table came from immunoSEQ multiplex PCR; TCRdb's copy has only in-frame clones and leaves some out. The sample lists 99,000 or so clones; approximately 84% were seen once. This material consisted of blood, taken after dendritic cell vaccination. All receptors derive from a human donor with glioblastoma. Both conserved end residues are part of each CDR3. D genes are given only for firm matches. The size field is filled for only some rows; it gives once, few, many or a size class.

abundance: once
j_gene: TRBJ1-2
v_gene: TRBV10-3
d_gene: -
CDR3nt: TGTGCCATCAGTGATCAGGCCAACAACTATGGCTACACCTTC
CDR3aa: CAISDQANNYGYTF

abundance: -
j_gene: TRBJ2-3
v_gene: TRBV5-1
d_gene: -
CDR3nt: TGCGCCAGCAGTCAAGGGGAAGTAACAGATACGCAGTATTTT
CDR3aa: CASSQGEVTDTQYF

abundance: -
j_gene: TRBJ1-1
v_gene: TRBV18
d_gene: -
CDR3nt: TGTGCCAGCTCACCAATCGGGGACTACACTGAAGCTTTCTTT
CDR3aa: CASSPIGDYTEAFF

abundance: -
j_gene: TRBJ1-5
v_gene: TRBV2
d_gene: -
CDR3nt: TGTGCCAGCAGTCTAAGACAGGTTGGCAATCAGCCCCAGCATTTT
CDR3aa: CASSLRQVGNQPQHF

abundance: -
j_gene: TRBJ2-1
v_gene: TRBV6-5
d_gene: TRBD2
CDR3nt: TGTGCCAGCGGAAAGCCGGGACTACCTAACAATGAGCAGTTCTTC
CDR3aa: CASGKPGLPNNEQFF

abundance: -
j_gene: TRBJ1-2
v_gene: TRBV18
d_gene: -
CDR3nt: TGTGCCAGCTCATATTCGGGGGGAGTAGACTATGGCTACACCTTC
CDR3aa: CASSYSGGVDYGYTF

abundance: -
j_gene: TRBJ2-7
v_gene: TRBV30
d_gene: -
CDR3nt: TGTGCCTGGAGTAAACTCCTGAGGGTGAGCGAGCAGTACTTC
CDR3aa: CAWSKLLRVSEQYF

abundance: -
j_gene: TRBJ2-7
v_gene: TRBV6-5
d_gene: -
CDR3nt: TGTGCCAGCAGCCCACGGGGGGCGGGAGCCTACGAGCAGTACTTC
CDR3aa: CASSPRGAGAYEQYF

abundance: -
j_gene: TRBJ2-7
v_gene: TRBV21-1
d_gene: -
CDR3nt: TGTGCCAGCAGCCAAGGACGGGGACTAGCGGGAGATTACGAGCAGTACTTC
CDR3aa: CASSQGRGLAGDYEQYF

abundance: -
j_gene: TRBJ1-4
v_gene: TRBV30
d_gene: TRBD1
CDR3nt: TGTGCCTTGAACAGGGGAGGAGAAAAACTGTTTTTT
CDR3aa: CALNRGGEKLFF

abundance: -
j_gene: TRBJ2-5
v_gene: TRBV11-1
d_gene: -
CDR3nt: TGTGCCAGCAGCTTAGTGGCCCAGCAAGAGACCCAGTACTTC
CDR3aa: CASSLVAQQETQYF

abundance: -
j_gene: TRBJ2-7
v_gene: TRBV6-6
d_gene: -
CDR3nt: TGTGCCAGCAGTTTAGAGTTCTCCTACGAGCAGTACTTC
CDR3aa: CASSLEFSYEQYF

abundance: -
j_gene: TRBJ1-6
v_gene: TRBV6-7
d_gene: -
CDR3nt: TGTGCCAGCACCCCCGGGAACCTCCACTTT
CDR3aa: CASTPGNLHF

abundance: -
j_gene: TRBJ1-1
v_gene: TRBV5-1
d_gene: -
CDR3nt: TGCGCCAGCAGCTTGCGCCCGGGGAACACTGAAGCTTTCTTT
CDR3aa: CASSLRPGNTEAFF

abundance: -
j_gene: TRBJ1-2
v_gene: TRBV11-2
d_gene: -
CDR3nt: TGTGCCAGCAGCTTGGGCAGGGGAAGAGATGGCTACACCTTC
CDR3aa: CASSLGRGRDGYTF

abundance: once
j_gene: TRBJ2-1
v_gene: TRBV18
d_gene: TRBD2
CDR3nt: TGTGCCAGCTCACCTCTTACCATAGCGGGGGGTTTCAATGAGCAGTTCTTC
CDR3aa: CASSPLTIAGGFNEQFF

abundance: -
j_gene: TRBJ2-7
v_gene: TRBV6-5
d_gene: TRBD1
CDR3nt: TGTGCCAGCAGTTTGGGACAGGGACAGTACTTC
CDR3aa: CASSLGQGQYF

abundance: few
j_gene: TRBJ1-1
v_gene: TRBV30
d_gene: TRBD1
CDR3nt: TGTGCCTGGAGTACTCACGGCAGGGGGCTTAGCACTGAAGCTTTCTTT
CDR3aa: CAWSTHGRGLSTEAFF

abundance: -
j_gene: TRBJ1-2
v_gene: TRBV2
d_gene: -
CDR3nt: TGTGCCAGCGTCATTTCCGGCTATGGCTACACCTTC
CDR3aa: CASVISGYGYTF

abundance: -
j_gene: TRBJ1-1
v_gene: TRBV6-1
d_gene: -
CDR3nt: TGTGCCAGCAGTGTATTGAGGTCCACTGAAGCTTTCTTT
CDR3aa: CASSVLRSTEAFF

abundance: -
j_gene: TRBJ1-6
v_gene: TRBV6-1
d_gene: -
CDR3nt: TGTGCCAGCAGTCGAGACTCAGTCGGGGTTTCACCCCTCCACTTT
CDR3aa: CASSRDSVGVSPLHF

abundance: once
j_gene: TRBJ1-6
v_gene: TRBV28
d_gene: -
CDR3nt: TGTGCCAGCAGTTTCGGGGGGTCCTATAATTCACCCCTCCACTTT
CDR3aa: CASSFGGSYNSPLHF

abundance: -
j_gene: TRBJ2-7
v_gene: TRBV2
d_gene: TRBD1
CDR3nt: TGTGCCAGCAGACGGACAGGGAGAGGATCCTACGAGCAGTACTTC
CDR3aa: CASRRTGRGSYEQYF

abundance: -
j_gene: TRBJ2-7
v_gene: TRBV4-1
d_gene: -
CDR3nt: TGCGCCAGCAGCCAAGATCGGAGCGCAGGGGTCGCCGAGCAGTACTTC
CDR3aa: CASSQDRSAGVAEQYF

abundance: few
j_gene: TRBJ1-1
v_gene: TRBV6-1
d_gene: -
CDR3nt: TGTGCCAGCAGGGGGCAGAACACTGAAGCTTTCTTT
CDR3aa: CASRGQNTEAFF

abundance: -
j_gene: TRBJ1-1
v_gene: TRBV27
d_gene: -
CDR3nt: TGTGCCAGCAGTTTATTTGCTGGGAGGGGGGTCTGGACTGAAGCTTTCTTT
CDR3aa: CASSLFAGRGVWTEAFF

abundance: -
j_gene: TRBJ2-1
v_gene: TRBV18
d_gene: TRBD2
CDR3nt: TGTGCCAGCTCACCGCTCCTAGCGGGGGACAATGAGCAGTTCTTC
CDR3aa: CASSPLLAGDNEQFF

abundance: -
j_gene: TRBJ2-7
v_gene: TRBV2
d_gene: -
CDR3nt: TGTGCCAGCAGTGGGACAGCCTACGAGCAGTACTTC
CDR3aa: CASSGTAYEQYF

abundance: -
j_gene: TRBJ2-3
v_gene: TRBV9
d_gene: TRBD1
CDR3nt: TGTGCCAGCAGCGCGACAGGGGTTCTTTCGGATACGCAGTATTTT
CDR3aa: CASSATGVLSDTQYF

abundance: -
j_gene: TRBJ1-1
v_gene: TRBV5-5
d_gene: -
CDR3nt: TGTGCCAGCAGCTTGGGGCAGGCGAACACTGAAGCTTTCTTT
CDR3aa: CASSLGQANTEAFF

abundance: -
j_gene: TRBJ1-2
v_gene: TRBV6-5
d_gene: -
CDR3nt: TGTGCCAGCAGTAAATATCAGGGATATGGCTACACCTTC
CDR3aa: CASSKYQGYGYTF

abundance: -
j_gene: TRBJ1-1
v_gene: TRBV5-1
d_gene: -
CDR3nt: TGCGCCAGCAGCTTGGCCGGAGGGCAAAACACTGAAGCTTTCTTT
CDR3aa: CASSLAGGQNTEAFF

abundance: -
j_gene: TRBJ1-2
v_gene: TRBV10-2
d_gene: TRBD1
CDR3nt: TGCGCCAGCAGGGAACGGACAGGGACGTATGGCTACACCTTC
CDR3aa: CASRERTGTYGYTF

abundance: few
j_gene: TRBJ2-6
v_gene: TRBV4-2
d_gene: -
CDR3nt: TGTGCCAGCAGCCAAGACGAAGGGGGTGCTGGGGCCAACGTCCTGACTTTC
CDR3aa: CASSQDEGGAGANVLTF

abundance: -
j_gene: TRBJ1-2
v_gene: TRBV6-1
d_gene: -
CDR3nt: TGTGCCAGCACCCGAGGGTATTCCGACTATGGCTACACCTTC
CDR3aa: CASTRGYSDYGYTF

abundance: -
j_gene: TRBJ2-7
v_gene: TRBV27
d_gene: -
CDR3nt: TGTGCCAGCAGCCCCTCTTGGGGACAGGGAGCGGGGGGACCCTACGAGCAGTACTTC
CDR3aa: CASSPSWGQGAGGPYEQYF

abundance: -
j_gene: TRBJ1-2
v_gene: TRBV19
d_gene: -
CDR3nt: TGTGCCAGTACCGGACAGTTATTACTTAACTATGGCTACACCTTC
CDR3aa: CASTGQLLLNYGYTF

abundance: once
j_gene: TRBJ2-2
v_gene: TRBV6-5
d_gene: TRBD1
CDR3nt: TGTGCCAGCAGCCAGGGACAGGGGGCTTCCGGGGAGCTGTTTTTT
CDR3aa: CASSQGQGASGELFF

abundance: -
j_gene: TRBJ1-5
v_gene: TRBV6-1
d_gene: TRBD1
CDR3nt: TGTGCCAGCAGTGACCCAGGGGGTAGCAATCAGCCCCAGCATTTT
CDR3aa: CASSDPGGSNQPQHF

abundance: -
j_gene: TRBJ2-1
v_gene: TRBV7-3
d_gene: TRBD2
CDR3nt: TGTGCCAGCAGCCCCCGGGGACTAGCGGGAGGAATCTCCTACAATGAGCAGTTCTTC
CDR3aa: CASSPRGLAGGISYNEQFF

abundance: -
j_gene: TRBJ1-2
v_gene: TRBV18
d_gene: -
CDR3nt: TGTGCCAGCTCACCACCGTCCGAGTCTAACTATGGCTACACCTTC
CDR3aa: CASSPPSESNYGYTF

abundance: few
j_gene: TRBJ2-7
v_gene: TRBV4-1
d_gene: -
CDR3nt: TGCGCCAGCAGCCAAGGGACTTACTCCCACTACGAGCAGTACTTC
CDR3aa: CASSQGTYSHYEQYF

abundance: -
j_gene: TRBJ2-1
v_gene: TRBV18
d_gene: -
CDR3nt: TGTGCCAGCTCACCGAGAACGGGGGGCCCTGGTGAGCAGTTCTTC
CDR3aa: CASSPRTGGPGEQFF

abundance: -
j_gene: TRBJ2-3
v_gene: TRBV4-1
d_gene: -
CDR3nt: TGCGCCAGCAGCCAAGACCCCGGGACTTACTACACAGATACGCAGTATTTT
CDR3aa: CASSQDPGTYYTDTQYF

abundance: -
j_gene: TRBJ2-1
v_gene: TRBV30
d_gene: -
CDR3nt: TGTGCCTGGAGTCCCCTCTGGACAAGCACGAATGAGCAGTTCTTC
CDR3aa: CAWSPLWTSTNEQFF

abundance: -
j_gene: TRBJ2-3
v_gene: TRBV9
d_gene: TRBD2
CDR3nt: TGTGCCAGCAGCGTATGGCGCGGGAGTTCGGATACGCAGTATTTT
CDR3aa: CASSVWRGSSDTQYF

abundance: -
j_gene: TRBJ2-7
v_gene: TRBV2
d_gene: TRBD1
CDR3nt: TGTGCCAGCAGTGAAATCGGAAGGACAGGGACCTACGAGCAGTACTTC
CDR3aa: CASSEIGRTGTYEQYF

abundance: -
j_gene: TRBJ1-1
v_gene: TRBV29-1
d_gene: TRBD1
CDR3nt: TGCAGCGTCAACGACAGGGGAACGCCGAACACTGAAGCTTTCTTT
CDR3aa: CSVNDRGTPNTEAFF

abundance: -
j_gene: TRBJ1-4
v_gene: TRBV9
d_gene: -
CDR3nt: TGTGCCAGCAGCGTTATGCAGGGAAGGGATGAAAAACTGTTTTTT
CDR3aa: CASSVMQGRDEKLFF

abundance: -
j_gene: TRBJ1-2
v_gene: TRBV5-4
d_gene: -
CDR3nt: TGTGCCAGCAGCGCGGGCGGGGGCAATTCGGAAGGCTACACCTTC
CDR3aa: CASSAGGGNSEGYTF

abundance: -
j_gene: TRBJ1-1
v_gene: TRBV9
d_gene: TRBD1
CDR3nt: TGTGCCAGCAGCGTAGACCGACAGGGGACTGAAGCTTTCTTT
CDR3aa: CASSVDRQGTEAFF

abundance: -
j_gene: TRBJ2-5
v_gene: TRBV2
d_gene: -
CDR3nt: TGTGCCAGCCCAGGACAGCAAGAGACCCAGTACTTC
CDR3aa: CASPGQQETQYF